The next 18 T cell receptor beta chains were all read from a single sample in a study of T-cell memory formation after mild COVID-19. Each CDR3 protein is one row after TCRdb ran MiXCR on the 5' RACE reads. Of some 310,000 distinct CDR3 sequences listed, under 25% are singletons. Material for sequencing was PBMCs or a T cell subset sorted from them (not recorded which). Every receptor here comes from a man aged 18 to 29 who had mild COVID-19 (a few samples of this study predate the infection). Cell type and time point are not known.

This clonotype has more than one count but fewer than ten. This sequence joins TRBV6-5 and TRBJ2-1, with D possibly matching TRBD1 (6 bases). Between the trimmed V and J ends, which lost 0 bases and 3 bases, there was a span of 9 bases. The CDR3 extends over 15 amino acids. CDR1 is MNHEY and CDR2 is SVGAGI in the germline V gene. CDR3 in DNA: TGTGCCAGCAGTTACTCGGCAGGGGTCTACAATGAGCAGTTCTTC. Its protein product is CASSYSAGVYNEQFF.

The chain couples TRBV5-4 to TRBJ1-6; D remains ambiguous. The germline V gene encodes CDR1 SGHNT and CDR2 YYREEE (reference sequence). CDR3 length equals 12 residues. Trimming left V 4 bases short and J 8 bases short, with 7 bases between. CDR3 residues: CASSRGYSPLHF. The DNA for the CDR3 is TGTGCCAGCAGCCGAGGGTATTCACCCCTCCACTTT.

This clonotype has more than one count but fewer than ten. V and J are TRBV12-3 or TRBV12-4 and TRBJ2-1; the match to TRBD2 covers 7 bases. The CDR3 has 15 residues. With 7 bases clipped from V and 0 bases from J, the junction kept 6 bases outside the gene matches. CDR3 bases: TGTGCCAGCACCCCCGGGGGGACCTCCTACAATGAGCAGTTCTTC. This encodes CASTPGGTSYNEQFF.

The genes are TRBV4-3 and TRBJ2-3; D possibly matches TRBD1 or TRBD2 (6 bases each). Trimming shortened V by 5 bases and J by 1 base, and 16 bases separated the two germline ends. This CDR3 has 16 residues. Germline V gene lookup returns CDR1 LGHNA and CDR2 YSLEER. The CDR3 sequence: CASSGVGGEGTDTQYF. In DNA form, the CDR3 reads TGCGCCAGCAGCGGAGTCGGGGGCGAGGGCACAGATACGCAGTATTTT.

This clonotype has just a few counts. V usage is TRBV30 and J usage is TRBJ1-5; TRBD1 matches at 7 bases. Germline CDR1 GTSNPN, CDR2 SVGIG (reference sequence). CDR3 length equals 13 residues. V shed 3 bases, J shed 7 bases, and the junction held 6 bases outside the gene matches. CDR3 sequence reads: CAWSQTGEQPQHF. The CDR3 DNA reads as TGTGCCTGGAGCCAAACAGGGGAACAGCCCCAGCATTTT.

The genes are TRBV4-3 and TRBJ2-4; D perhaps matches TRBD2 (6 bases). Trimming shortened V by 0 bases and J by 9 bases, and 15 bases separated the two germline ends. This CDR3 is 15 amino acids long. Germline loops: CDR1 LGHNA, CDR2 YSLEER. CDR3 sequence (DNA): TGCGCCAGCAGCCAAGAGGTTGGAGGGAAAGCCATTCAGTACTTC. Protein: CASSQEVGGKAIQYF.

The CDR3, as DNA: TGTGCCAGCAGTTACCAAGGGGGGCTGAGCTATGGCTACACCTTC. Its protein is CASSYQGGLSYGYTF. The chain couples TRBV6-5 to TRBJ1-2; weak D call: TRBD1 (6 bases). The CDR3 contains 15 residues. Germline lookup yields CDR1 MNHEY and CDR2 SVGAGI. V gave up 2 bases and J gave up 4 bases, with 14 bases separating them.

This clonotype was seen only a few times. This rearrangement joins TRBV20-1 to TRBJ2-3, with TRBD1 matching 9 bases. Per the germline V gene, CDR1 is DFQATT and CDR2 is SNEGSKA (reference sequence). The CDR3 covers 14 residues. The junction had 5 bases not matched to a gene; V was cut back by 3 bases and J by 4 bases. CDR3 sequence (DNA): TGCAGTGCTAGGGGGGACAGGGTGGCAGATACGCAGTATTTT. Translating it yields CSARGDRVADTQYF.

The chain couples TRBV11-1 to TRBJ2-2; D gene uncertain. Looked up from germline, CDR1 is SGHAT and CDR2 is FQDESV (reference sequence). V lost 3 bases to trimming and J lost 0 bases, with 5 bases between them. The CDR3 loop spans 14 amino acids. CDR3 loop: CASSLRANTGELFF. CDR3 DNA: TGTGCCAGCAGCTTGAGAGCGAACACCGGGGAGCTGTTTTTT.

This clonotype showed up many times. The chain has TRBV5-6 and TRBJ1-5; D uncertain. This CDR3 has 13 amino acids. Germline V gene data show CDR1 as SGHDT and CDR2 as YYEEEE. V dropped 1 base and J dropped 5 bases, with 7 bases sitting between them. This CDR3 reads CASSLSWDQPQHF. In DNA form, the CDR3 reads TGTGCCAGCAGCTTGTCCTGGGATCAGCCCCAGCATTTT.

This clonotype was recorded a few times. The genes are TRBV5-1 and TRBJ2-1; D is ambiguous. The CDR3 covers 16 residues. Per the germline V gene, CDR1 is SGHRS and CDR2 is YFSETQ. V gave up 0 bases and J gave up 5 bases, with 15 bases separating them. The CDR3 loop is CASSLDAQSMHNEQFF. In DNA, the CDR3 is TGCGCCAGCAGCTTGGATGCTCAGTCAATGCACAATGAGCAGTTCTTC.

The CDR3 DNA follows: TGTGCCAGCAGGCAAGGAATTTCGAACTATGGCTACACCTTC. Translation gives CASRQGISNYGYTF. The chain joins TRBV7-2 to TRBJ1-2; D is unresolved. CDR3 length: 14 amino acids. The germline V and J ends were trimmed by 6 bases and 2 bases, with 13 bases remaining between them. Germline V lookup: CDR1 SGHTA, CDR2 FQGNSA.

The chain is built from TRBV27 and TRBJ1-5, with D perhaps matching TRBD1 (5 bases). This CDR3 spans 16 amino acids. Germline CDR1 reads MNHEY; CDR2 reads SMNVEV (reference sequence). Trimming took off 1 base at V and 2 bases at J, with 12 bases between the two ends. CDR3 in DNA: TGTGCCAGCAGTTTATTTGGGGGTTTGGGCAATCAGCCCCAGCATTTT. Protein product: CASSLFGGLGNQPQHF.

The rearrangement links TRBV7-2 to TRBJ1-6; D ambiguous. Germline lookup yields CDR1 SGHTA and CDR2 FQGNSA. V was pared by 2 bases and J by 6 bases, with 2 bases between. The CDR3 runs 12 residues. CDR3 sequence reads: CASSLSNSPLHF. The DNA for the CDR3 is TGTGCCAGCAGCTTATCTAATTCACCCCTCCACTTT. Based on the CDR3 plus reference TRBV7-2 and TRBJ1-6, the full variable domain is GAGVSQSPSNKVTEKGKDVELRCDPISGHTALYWYRQSLGQGLEFLIYFQGNSAPDKSGLPSDRFSAERTGGSVSTLTIQRTQQEDSAVYLCASSLSNSPLHFGNGTRLTVT.

This clonotype was counted between two and nine times. The V call is TRBV9, the J call TRBJ2-7; 8 bases are a match to TRBD2. CDR3 size: 14 residues. The trim removed 0 bases at V and 3 bases at J, leaving 2 bases unmatched. Germline CDR1 SGDLS, CDR2 YYNGEE. CDR3 DNA: TGTGCCAGCAGCGTAGCTAGCGGGTTCTACGAGCAGTACTTC. This gives the protein CASSVASGFYEQYF.

There are a few counts of this clonotype. The chain carries TRBV2 and TRBJ2-2, with 9 nucleotides matching TRBD2. V lost 7 bases to trimming and J lost 1 base; unmatched junction nucleotides: 10. The CDR3 extends over 17 amino acids. The germline V gene encodes CDR1 SNHLY and CDR2 FYNNEI. The CDR3 coding sequence is TGTGCCAGCACCGGGGGTAGCGGGAGTTTGAACACCGGGGAGCTGTTTTTT. Protein sequence: CASTGGSGSLNTGELFF.

The chain joins TRBV12-3 or TRBV12-4 to TRBJ2-3, with D tentatively TRBD1 (6 bases). The V end was cut by 5 bases, the J end by 4 bases, with 13 bases between. This CDR3 region has 14 residues. The CDR3 DNA sequence: TGTGCCAGCAGTCACAGGGAATTCGCAGATACGCAGTATTTT. Translation gives CASSHREFADTQYF.

This clonotype was observed a few times. The V and J genes are TRBV29-1 and TRBJ1-4; TRBD1 agrees at 9 bases. The germline gives CDR1 SQVTM, CDR2 ANQGSEA. With V trimmed by 7 bases and J by 8 bases, 5 bases remained unmatched. The CDR3 consists of 12 residues. The CDR3 DNA follows: TGCAGCGGATGGGGACAGGGAGAAAAACTGTTTTTT. Its protein product is CSGWGQGEKLFF.